This T cell receptor (beta chain) was sequenced in a study of blood T cell repertoires in COVID-19 (dated by TCRdb to 2018 to 2021). Regarding the study in general: Samples from collaborators originated in the United States, Italy and Spain and spanned both the acute and convalescent phases of COVID-19. The repertoires were released in a freely available public database meant as a resource for research on the immune response to SARS-CoV-2. Samples came from the ongoing ImmuneRACE study (first 160 participants) plus 1,254 subjects from 6 global collaborators. A de-identified subject ID, COVID-19 status, age in years and sex were almost always included in the sample metadata. The material from the prospective study consisted of cDNA or gDNA derived from T cells, B-cell-depleted T cells, or PBMCs. Deeply sampled blood TCRbeta repertoires from subjects exposed to, actively infected with, or recovered from COVID-19 were included in the dataset. HLA class I and class II types, where available, came from metadata supplied by the sample provider rather than from assay-based typing. The paper as a whole reports these results and caveats: How much clinical and demographic metadata was included differed by source and by participant, and the metadata was provided uncurated.

V drops 4 bases and J drops 8 bases, leaving 11 bases in between. From the cysteine up to the phenylalanine, the CDR3 has a length of 13 residues. Of the read, only the CDR3 DNA is kept; its 39 bases are in frame from base 1. According to the germline V gene, CDR1 reads KGHSH and CDR2 reads LQKENI. In this sample, this clone turned up once. What this receptor recognizes is not known. No base quality values were provided; no much bigger clone lies one nucleotide off. TCRbeta CDR3 regions were amplified from genomic DNA by means of the immunoSEQ Assay, a bias-controlled multiplex PCR. The original methods were these. Nucleated cell counts per sample were estimated from amplification of reference gene primers within the assay. To quantify the absolute abundance of each unique TCRbeta CDR3 rearrangement, sequence reads were collapsed and filtered. For each sample, productive Simpson clonality was calculated by taking the square root of Simpson's diversity index across productive rearrangements. TCRdb took over this immuneACCESS table, retaining in-frame rearrangements with V and J assigned. Such tables are incomplete; in checked studies, under half of the missing clones stem from an unresolved V gene, and the remainder is unexplained. V, J and clone size are those of that table, while D and trimming were read from the DNA. For this sample the table gives roughly 130,000 clones, of which just under 85% were detected only once. Less than 20% of the sample goes to the ten largest clones.

Collaborating institutions collected whole blood in K2EDTA tubes following their own protocols. For TCRbeta analysis, collaborators shipped samples as frozen whole blood, isolated PBMCs, or DNA extracted from either of those sample types. The clonotype originates from a woman aged 45-65 years with acute or convalescent COVID-19. The V and J genes are TRBV18 and TRBJ1-4; the D gene is unclear. Source material: peripheral blood. The DNA sequence is TGTGCCAGCTCACTCACGGTACTAGAAAAACTGTTTTTT. Its translation reads: CASSLTVLEKLFF. Reference TRBV18 and TRBJ1-4 proteins supply the regions before and after the CDR3; the full variable domain is: NAGVMQNPRHLVRRRGQEARLRCSPMKGHSHVYWYRQLPEEGLKFMVYLQKENIIDESGMPKERFSAEFPKEGPSILRIQQVVRGDSAAYFCASSLTVLEKLFFGSGTQLSVL.